These 19 T cell receptor beta chains were sequenced from one sample in a study of shared clonotypes between healthy human individuals. Libraries were prepared by immunoSEQ multiplex PCR; TCRdb keeps only in-frame clonotypes and omits some of them. The data hold about 2.4 million clones, with 90% to 95% observed a single time. Input material: naive CD4+ T cells sorted from blood. Subset meaning: CD45RA+ positively selected. All receptors come from a young man in good health.

The chain is built from TRBV10-2 and TRBJ2-7; D gene unclear. The germline V gene has CDR1 WSHSY and CDR2 SAAADI. Deletions cut 3 bases from V and 0 bases from J, with 9 bases between. This CDR3 is built from 14 residues. As DNA, the CDR3 is TGCGCCAGCAGTGAATCAATGGGCTCCTACGAGCAGTACTTC. This codes for CASSESMGSYEQYF.

The chain is built from TRBV19 and TRBJ1-1; D remains ambiguous. The length of the CDR3 is 13 residues. The germline V gene has CDR1 LNHDA and CDR2 SQIVND (reference sequence). Deletions cut 2 bases from V and 1 base from J, with 5 bases between. The DNA for the CDR3 is TGTGCCAGTAGTATACACGAGAACACTGAAGCTTTCTTT. Protein sequence: CASSIHENTEAFF.

The V gene is TRBV27, the J gene TRBJ2-1; 8 positions agree with TRBD2. The CDR3 is 14 amino acids. The trim removed 2 bases at V and 9 bases at J, leaving 6 bases unmatched. Looked up from germline, CDR1 is MNHEY and CDR2 is SMNVEV (reference sequence). In DNA, the CDR3 is TGTGCCAGCAGTTTAACTAGCGGTTTCTCTGAGCAGTTCTTC. This encodes CASSLTSGFSEQFF.

V is TRBV6-5 and J is TRBJ2-7, with 7 bases identical to TRBD2. V gave up 5 bases and J gave up 6 bases; unmatched junction bases: 10. CDR3 size: 14 residues. CDR1 MNHEY and CDR2 SVGAGI come from the germline V gene. The CDR3 region is CASSTPAGGFEQYF. The CDR3 region has the DNA TGTGCCAGCAGTACCCCCGCCGGGGGGTTCGAGCAGTACTTC.

The DNA for the CDR3 is TGTGCCGGGAACCTGGGGGGCGCCGACTACGAGCAGTACTTC. Protein: CAGNLGGADYEQYF. The chain links TRBV2 to TRBJ2-7; D is perhaps TRBD1 or TRBD2 (6 bases each). The CDR3 is 14 amino acids. Germline CDR1 and CDR2: SNHLY and FYNNEI. Trimming pared 11 bases from V and 3 bases from J, leaving 20 bases between.

The chain links TRBV6-5 to TRBJ2-7; 7 bases fit TRBD2. The V segment lost 6 bases and the J segment 1 base; nucleotides outside the gene matches: 9. Germline lookup yields CDR1 MNHEY and CDR2 SVGAGI. CDR3 size: 15 residues. CDR3 sequence (DNA): TGTGCCAGCAGGAGAGAGCGGGATAGTTCCTACGAGCAGTACTTC. This translates into CASRRERDSSYEQYF.

This chain uses TRBV21-1 with TRBJ1-1. TRBV21-1 is a recognized pseudogene. The CDR3 covers 17 residues. CDR3 bases: TGTGCCAGCAGCAAACCTGACGGAGCCAACTTGAACACTGAAGCTTTCTTT. Its translation is CASSKPDGANLNTEAFF.

This sequence joins TRBV2 and TRBJ2-5; D gene uncertain. Germline values: CDR1 SNHLY, CDR2 FYNNEI. The CDR3 sequence is 13 residues long. With 2 bases removed from V and 7 bases from J, the gap between germline ends came to 11 bases. CDR3 nucleotides: TGTGCCAGCAGTGAATCTGGCTCAGGGACCCAGTACTTC. Translating it yields CASSESGSGTQYF.

The chain combines TRBV7-6 with TRBJ2-5; D not certain. CDR3 size: 13 residues. Trimming left V 1 base short and J 4 bases short, with 7 bases between. The germline CDR1 and CDR2 sequences are SGHVS and FNYEAQ. The CDR3 DNA reads as TGTGCCAGCAGCTTAGGGGTATTAGAGACCCAGTACTTC. This sequence encodes CASSLGVLETQYF.

The chain couples TRBV5-1 to TRBJ2-5; TRBD1 matches 8 bases. Germline-derived CDR1 and CDR2 are SGHRS and YFSETQ. J gave up 5 bases and V 0 bases, and 12 bases lay outside the gene matches. The CDR3 has 17 amino acids. The CDR3 nucleotides are TGCGCCAGCAGCTTGGACCCCCGGGGACAGGCGAGGGAGACCCAGTACTTC. This translates into CASSLDPRGQARETQYF. Looking up the rest from reference TRBV5-1 and TRBJ2-5 gives the full variable domain: KAGVTQTPRYLIKTRGQQVTLSCSPISGHRSVSWYQQTPGQGLQFLFEYFSETQRNKGNFPGRFSGRQFSNSRSEMNVSTLELGDSALYLCASSLDPRGQARETQYFGPGTRLLVL.

CDR3: CASSVGTATSYGYTF. The CDR3 coding sequence is TGTGCCAGCAGCGTCGGGACCGCGACATCCTATGGCTACACCTTC. The chain combines TRBV11-2 with TRBJ1-2; TRBD1 is a possible D gene (5 bases). Trimming took 5 bases from V and 4 from J, leaving 17 bases between them. Germline CDR1 reads SGHAT; CDR2 reads FQNNGV. The CDR3 sequence is 15 residues long.

The chain has TRBV28 and TRBJ2-7; 7 nucleotides line up with TRBD1. The V segment lost 1 base and the J segment 3 bases; nucleotides outside the gene matches: 6. CDR1 MDHEN and CDR2 SYDVKM come from the germline V gene. The CDR3 extends over 15 amino acids. This chain's CDR3 is CASSLYAGGSYEQYF. The CDR3 bases are TGTGCCAGCAGTTTATACGCAGGGGGAAGCTACGAGCAGTACTTC.

This clone was detected only a few times. This chain uses TRBV30 with TRBJ1-1, with a weak D call TRBD1 (6 bases). The V gene lost 1 base and the J gene lost 1 base, with 10 bases spanning the gap. Germline V CDR1 and CDR2: GTSNPN, SVGIG (reference sequence). The CDR3 has 14 amino acids. The CDR3 coding sequence is TGTGCCTGGAGTGCCCTGGGACAGAACACTGAAGCTTTCTTT. It specifies CAWSALGQNTEAFF.

The rearrangement uses TRBV19 and TRBJ1-1; D is uncertain. The CDR3 is 15 residues long. Germline lookup yields CDR1 LNHDA and CDR2 SQIVND (reference sequence). The V end was cut by 6 bases, the J end by 0 bases, with 14 bases between. CDR3 sequence reads: CASRDGGQMNTEAFF. CDR3 DNA: TGTGCCAGTAGGGATGGCGGGCAGATGAACACTGAAGCTTTCTTT.

A few counts support this clone. The chain carries TRBV6-4 and TRBJ1-1; D call uncertain. The CDR3 contains 15 residues. Germline V gene sequence: CDR1 MRHNA, CDR2 SNTAGT. V was clipped by 5 bases and J by 1 base, with 14 bases between them. The CDR3 sequence is CASSPLVWENTEAFF. The CDR3 coding sequence is TGTGCCAGCAGTCCCCTAGTTTGGGAGAACACTGAAGCTTTCTTT.

In its sample, this clone was seen once. CDR3 nucleotides: TGTGCCTGGAGTTCGAGGTGGAACACCGGGGAGCTGTTTTTT. Amino acids: CAWSSRWNTGELFF. The J gene is TRBJ2-2, the V gene TRBV30; no firm D call. With 2 bases removed from V and 1 base from J, the gap between germline ends came to 8 bases. The germline CDR1 and CDR2 sequences are GTSNPN and SVGIG (reference sequence). The CDR3 consists of 14 residues. Looking up the rest from reference TRBV30 and TRBJ2-2 gives the full variable domain: SQTIHQWPATLVQPVGSPLSLECTVEGTSNPNLYWYRQAAGRGLQLLFYSVGIGQISSEVPQNLSASRPQDRQFILSSKKLLLSDSGFYLCAWSSRWNTGELFFGEGSRLTVL.

The chain couples TRBV30 to TRBJ2-1; D may be TRBD2 (7 bases). V was shortened by 5 bases and J by 2 bases, with 10 bases between the two germline ends. Germline CDR1 reads GTSNPN; CDR2 reads SVGIG (reference sequence). The CDR3 runs 13 residues. The CDR3 DNA reads as TGTGCCTGGGACGGGGGGCCCTACAATGAGCAGTTCTTC. This sequence encodes CAWDGGPYNEQFF. Together with reference TRBV30 and TRBJ2-1, the CDR3 gives the full variable domain: SQTIHQWPATLVQPVGSPLSLECTVEGTSNPNLYWYRQAAGRGLQLLFYSVGIGQISSEVPQNLSASRPQDRQFILSSKKLLLSDSGFYLCAWDGGPYNEQFFGPGTRLTVL.

The rearrangement links TRBV20-1 to TRBJ1-1; D is perhaps TRBD1 (6 bases). V lost 8 bases to trimming and J lost 4 bases, with 11 bases between them. Germline CDR1 reads DFQATT; CDR2 reads SNEGSKA (reference sequence). This CDR3 region has 11 residues. CDR3 in DNA: TGCAGTACAACAGGGACCACTGAAGCTTTCTTT. It translates to CSTTGTTEAFF.

The chain couples TRBV28 to TRBJ2-7, with a tentative D call TRBD1 (6 bases). The length of the CDR3 is 20 residues. With 2 bases removed from V and 2 bases from J, the gap between germline ends came to 28 bases. Germline CDR1 MDHEN, CDR2 SYDVKM. CDR3 bases: TGTGCCAGCAGTTTAGACCCGAAACTATTGGACAGCCGATTCACCTACGAGCAGTACTTC. Its protein is CASSLDPKLLDSRFTYEQYF.